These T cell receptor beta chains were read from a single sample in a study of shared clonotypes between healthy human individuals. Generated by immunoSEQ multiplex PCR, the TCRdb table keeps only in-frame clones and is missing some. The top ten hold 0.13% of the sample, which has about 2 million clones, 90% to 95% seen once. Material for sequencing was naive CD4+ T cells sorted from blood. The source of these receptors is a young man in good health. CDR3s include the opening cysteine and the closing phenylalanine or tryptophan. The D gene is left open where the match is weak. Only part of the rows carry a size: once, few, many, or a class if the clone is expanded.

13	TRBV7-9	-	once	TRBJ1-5	CASSLVSDQPQHF	TGTGCCAGCAGCTTAGTCTCGGATCAGCCCCAGCATTTT
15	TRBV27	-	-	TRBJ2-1	CASSGGQGSYNEQFF	TGTGCCAGCAGTGGGGGGCAAGGGTCCTACAATGAGCAGTTCTTC
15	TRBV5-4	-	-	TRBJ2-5	CASSQDGRSGETQYF	TGTGCCAGCAGCCAAGATGGAAGAAGCGGGGAGACCCAGTACTTC
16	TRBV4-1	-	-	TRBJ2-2	CASSSYRQPTAGELFF	TGCGCCAGCAGCTCCTACCGGCAGCCTACTGCCGGGGAGCTGTTTTTT
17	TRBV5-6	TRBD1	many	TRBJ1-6	CASSRTGKRVEGSPLHF	TGTGCCAGCAGCCGGACAGGGAAAAGGGTCGAAGGTTCACCCCTCCACTTT
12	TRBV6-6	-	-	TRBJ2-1	CASSFPPEGQFF	TGTGCCAGCAGTTTCCCCCCGGAGGGGCAGTTCTTC
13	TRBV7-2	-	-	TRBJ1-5	CASSLYSTQPQHF	TGTGCCAGCAGCTTATACTCTACTCAGCCCCAGCATTTT
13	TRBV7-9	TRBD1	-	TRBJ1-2	CASSLDRAYGYTF	TGTGCCAGCAGCTTGGACAGGGCCTATGGCTACACCTTC
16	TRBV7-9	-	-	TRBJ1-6	CASSLASGRNNSPLHF	TGTGCCAGCAGCTTAGCCTCGGGACGGAATAATTCACCCCTCCACTTT
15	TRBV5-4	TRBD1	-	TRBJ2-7	CASSLAGTVSYEQYF	TGTGCCAGCAGCTTAGCCGGGACAGTGTCCTACGAGCAGTACTTC
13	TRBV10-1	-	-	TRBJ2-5	CASSESSRGTQYF	TGCGCCAGCAGTGAGAGCTCTAGGGGGACCCAGTACTTC
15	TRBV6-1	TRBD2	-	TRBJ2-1	CASRPSGGSYNEQFF	TGTGCCAGCAGACCCTCGGGGGGCTCCTACAATGAGCAGTTCTTC
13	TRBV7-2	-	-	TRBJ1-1	CASSFGLNTEAFF	TGTGCCAGCAGCTTCGGCCTGAACACTGAAGCTTTCTTT
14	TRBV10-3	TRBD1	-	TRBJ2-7	CAINTGQETYEQYF	TGTGCCATCAACACGGGACAGGAGACCTACGAGCAGTACTTC
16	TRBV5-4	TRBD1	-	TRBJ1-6	CASSSQGALPNSPLHF	TGTGCCAGCAGCTCCCAGGGGGCCCTACCCAATTCACCCCTCCACTTT
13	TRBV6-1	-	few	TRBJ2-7	CASSEEGGYEQYF	TGTGCCAGCAGTGAAGAGGGGGGCTACGAGCAGTACTTC
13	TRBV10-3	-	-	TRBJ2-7	CAPKGGAFHEQYF	TGTGCCCCTAAGGGGGGAGCCTTCCACGAGCAGTACTTC